This TCR beta chain originates from a study of glioma-infiltrating T cells after dendritic cell vaccination. The ends were cut back, 6 bases at V and 7 bases at J, with 13 bases in the middle. Germline assignment: CDR1 KGHSH and CDR2 LQKENI. CDR3 length: 13 amino acids. This clone was seen only once. The method was immunoSEQ multiplex PCR; TCRdb's version includes in-frame clones alone and lacks a portion of them. The sample contains around 96,000 clones, 79% of which appear only once. This receptor was taken from a human donor with glioblastoma. This chain connects TRBV18 to TRBJ1-5; D unresolved. The specimen was blood, collected before dendritic cell vaccination. CDR3 region: CASSGGLNQPQHF. DNA for the CDR3: TGTGCCAGCTCGGGAGGGTTGAACCAGCCCCAGCATTTT. Looking up the rest from reference TRBV18 and TRBJ1-5 gives the full variable domain: NAGVMQNPRHLVRRRGQEARLRCSPMKGHSHVYWYRQLPEEGLKFMVYLQKENIIDESGMPKERFSAEFPKEGPSILRIQQVVRGDSAAYFCASSGGLNQPQHFGDGTRLSIL.